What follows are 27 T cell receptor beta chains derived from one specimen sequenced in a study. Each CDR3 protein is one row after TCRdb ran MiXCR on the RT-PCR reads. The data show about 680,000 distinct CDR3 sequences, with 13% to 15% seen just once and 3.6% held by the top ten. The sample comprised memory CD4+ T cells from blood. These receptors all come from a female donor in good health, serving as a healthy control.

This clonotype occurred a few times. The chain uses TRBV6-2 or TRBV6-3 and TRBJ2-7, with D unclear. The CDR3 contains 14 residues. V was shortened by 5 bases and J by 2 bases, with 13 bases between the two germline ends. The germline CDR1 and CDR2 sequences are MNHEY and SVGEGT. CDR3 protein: CASSTDQSTYEQYF. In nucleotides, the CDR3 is TGTGCCAGCAGTACGGACCAATCCACCTACGAGCAGTACTTC.

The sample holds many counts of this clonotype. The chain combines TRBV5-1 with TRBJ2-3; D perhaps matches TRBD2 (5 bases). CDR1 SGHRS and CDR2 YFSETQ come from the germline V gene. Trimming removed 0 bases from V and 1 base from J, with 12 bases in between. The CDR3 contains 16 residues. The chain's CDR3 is CASSLVVGDRTDTQYF. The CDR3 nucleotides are TGCGCCAGCAGCTTGGTTGTGGGAGACCGCACAGATACGCAGTATTTT.

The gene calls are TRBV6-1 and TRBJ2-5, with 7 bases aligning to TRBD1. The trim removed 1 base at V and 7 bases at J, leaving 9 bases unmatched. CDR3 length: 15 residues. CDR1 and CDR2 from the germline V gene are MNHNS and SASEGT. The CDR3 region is CASSEEGDSVWTQYF. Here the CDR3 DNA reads TGTGCCAGCAGTGAAGAGGGGGACAGCGTGTGGACCCAGTACTTC.

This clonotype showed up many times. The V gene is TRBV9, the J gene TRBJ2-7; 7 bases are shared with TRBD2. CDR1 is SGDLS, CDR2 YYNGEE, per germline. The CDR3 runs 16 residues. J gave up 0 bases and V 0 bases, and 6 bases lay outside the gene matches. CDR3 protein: CASSVGLAVSSYEQYF. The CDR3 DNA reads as TGTGCCAGCAGCGTAGGCCTAGCGGTGAGCTCCTACGAGCAGTACTTC.

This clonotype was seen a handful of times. In nucleotides, the CDR3 is TGTGCCAGCAGGCTGGGACTAGCGACGAACACCGGGGAGCTGTTTTTT. It yields the protein CASRLGLATNTGELFF. The chain is built from TRBV12-3 or TRBV12-4 and TRBJ2-2; the match to TRBD2 covers 10 bases. Trimming took 6 bases from V and 0 from J; bases not matched to a gene: 4. This CDR3 contains 16 residues.

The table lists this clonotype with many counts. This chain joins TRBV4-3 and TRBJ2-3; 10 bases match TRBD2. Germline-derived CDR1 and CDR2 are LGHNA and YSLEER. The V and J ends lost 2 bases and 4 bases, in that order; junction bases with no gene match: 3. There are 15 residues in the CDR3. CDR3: CASSQRTSGADTQYF. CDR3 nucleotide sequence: TGCGCCAGCAGCCAACGGACTAGCGGCGCAGATACGCAGTATTTT.

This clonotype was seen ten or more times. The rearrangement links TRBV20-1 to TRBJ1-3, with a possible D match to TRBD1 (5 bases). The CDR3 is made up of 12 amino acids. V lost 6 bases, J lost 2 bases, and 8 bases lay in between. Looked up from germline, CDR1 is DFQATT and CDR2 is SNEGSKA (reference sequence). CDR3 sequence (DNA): TGCAGTGCCCGGACACCTGGAAACACCATATATTTT. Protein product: CSARTPGNTIYF.

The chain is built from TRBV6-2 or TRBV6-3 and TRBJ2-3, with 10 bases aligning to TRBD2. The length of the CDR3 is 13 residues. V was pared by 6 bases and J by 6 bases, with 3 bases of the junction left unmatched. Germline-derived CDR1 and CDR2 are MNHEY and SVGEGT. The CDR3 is CASRGTSVDTQYF. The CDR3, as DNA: TGTGCCAGCAGAGGGACTAGCGTCGATACGCAGTATTTT.

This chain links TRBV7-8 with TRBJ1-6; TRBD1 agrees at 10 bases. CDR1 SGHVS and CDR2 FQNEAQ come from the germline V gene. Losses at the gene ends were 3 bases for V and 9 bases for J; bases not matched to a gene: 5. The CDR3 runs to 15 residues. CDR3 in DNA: TGTGCCAGCAGCTTGGGGGGACAGGGGCCTTCACCCCTCCACTTT. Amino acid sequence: CASSLGGQGPSPLHF.

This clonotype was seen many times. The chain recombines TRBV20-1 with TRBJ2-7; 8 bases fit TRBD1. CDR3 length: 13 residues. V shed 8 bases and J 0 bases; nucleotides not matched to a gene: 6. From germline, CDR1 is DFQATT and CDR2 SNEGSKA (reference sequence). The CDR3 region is CSTIGQGSYEQYF. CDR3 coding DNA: TGCAGTACAATTGGACAGGGCTCCTACGAGCAGTACTTC.

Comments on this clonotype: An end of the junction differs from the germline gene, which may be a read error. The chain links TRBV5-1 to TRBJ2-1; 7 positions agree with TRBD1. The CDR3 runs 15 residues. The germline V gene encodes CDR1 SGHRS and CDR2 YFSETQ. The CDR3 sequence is CASSLTGQVDNEQIF. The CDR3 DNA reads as TGCGCCAGCAGCTTAACTGGACAGGTGGACAATGAGCAGATCTTC. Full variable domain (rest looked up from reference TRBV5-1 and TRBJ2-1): KAGVTQTPRYLIKTRGQQVTLSCSPISGHRSVSWYQQTPGQGLQFLFEYFSETQRNKGNFPGRFSGRQFSNSRSEMNVSTLELGDSALYLCASSLTGQVDNEQIFGPGTRLTVL.

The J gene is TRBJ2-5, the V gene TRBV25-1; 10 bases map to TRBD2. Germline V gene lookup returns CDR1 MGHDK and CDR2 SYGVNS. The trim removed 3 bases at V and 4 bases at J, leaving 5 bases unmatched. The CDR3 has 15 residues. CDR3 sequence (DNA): TGTGCCAGCAGTGATTGGAGACTAGCGGGAGAGACCCAGTACTTC. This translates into CASSDWRLAGETQYF.

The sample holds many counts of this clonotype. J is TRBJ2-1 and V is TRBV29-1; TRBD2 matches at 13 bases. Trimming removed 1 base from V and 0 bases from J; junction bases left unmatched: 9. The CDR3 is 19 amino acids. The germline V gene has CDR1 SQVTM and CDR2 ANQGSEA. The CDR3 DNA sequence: TGCAGCGTTGAAGGGAGTATTAGGACTAGCGGGAGCTCCTACAATGAGCAGTTCTTC. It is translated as CSVEGSIRTSGSSYNEQFF.

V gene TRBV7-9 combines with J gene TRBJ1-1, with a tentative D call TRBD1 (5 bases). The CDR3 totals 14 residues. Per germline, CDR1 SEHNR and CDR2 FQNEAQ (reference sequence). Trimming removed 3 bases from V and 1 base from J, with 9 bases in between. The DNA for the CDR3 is TGTGCCAGCAGCTTGGACATACCGAACACTGAAGCTTTCTTT. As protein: CASSLDIPNTEAFF. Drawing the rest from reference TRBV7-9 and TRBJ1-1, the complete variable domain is DTGVSQNPRHKITKRGQNVTFRCDPISEHNRLYWYRQTLGQGPEFLTYFQNEAQLEKSRLLSDRFSAERPKGSFSTLEIQRTEQGDSAMYLCASSLDIPNTEAFFGQGTRLTVV.

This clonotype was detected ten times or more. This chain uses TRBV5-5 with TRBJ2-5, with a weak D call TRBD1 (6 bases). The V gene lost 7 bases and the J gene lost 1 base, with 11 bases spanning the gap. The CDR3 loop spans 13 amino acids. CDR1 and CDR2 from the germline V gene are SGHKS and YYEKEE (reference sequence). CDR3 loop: CASGDRFQETQYF. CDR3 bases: TGTGCCAGCGGAGACAGGTTCCAAGAGACCCAGTACTTC.

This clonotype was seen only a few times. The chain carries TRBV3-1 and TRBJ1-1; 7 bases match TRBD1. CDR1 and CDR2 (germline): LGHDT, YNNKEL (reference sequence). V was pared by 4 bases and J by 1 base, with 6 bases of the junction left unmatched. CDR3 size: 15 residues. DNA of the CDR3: TGTGCCAGCAGCCCTCCCAGGGGGGAGAACACTGAAGCTTTCTTT. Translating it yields CASSPPRGENTEAFF.

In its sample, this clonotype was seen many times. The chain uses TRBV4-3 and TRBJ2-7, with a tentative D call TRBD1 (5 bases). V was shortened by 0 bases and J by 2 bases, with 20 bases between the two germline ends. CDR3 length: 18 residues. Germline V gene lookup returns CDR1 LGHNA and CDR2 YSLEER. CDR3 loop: CASSQDFRKGQAPYEQYF. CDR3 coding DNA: TGCGCCAGCAGCCAAGATTTTAGGAAGGGGCAGGCCCCCTACGAGCAGTACTTC.

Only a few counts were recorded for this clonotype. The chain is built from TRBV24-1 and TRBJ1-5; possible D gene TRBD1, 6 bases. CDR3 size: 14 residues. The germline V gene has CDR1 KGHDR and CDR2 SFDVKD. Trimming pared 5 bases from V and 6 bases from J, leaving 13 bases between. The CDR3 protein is CATSVAGAIQPQHF. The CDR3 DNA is TGTGCCACCAGTGTTGCAGGGGCTATTCAGCCCCAGCATTTT.

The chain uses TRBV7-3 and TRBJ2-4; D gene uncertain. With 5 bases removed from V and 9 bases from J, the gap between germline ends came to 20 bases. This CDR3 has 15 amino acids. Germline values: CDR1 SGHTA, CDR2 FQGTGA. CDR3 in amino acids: CASSPSSSINGIQYF. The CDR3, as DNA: TGTGCCAGCAGCCCCTCCTCTAGTATTAATGGCATTCAGTACTTC.

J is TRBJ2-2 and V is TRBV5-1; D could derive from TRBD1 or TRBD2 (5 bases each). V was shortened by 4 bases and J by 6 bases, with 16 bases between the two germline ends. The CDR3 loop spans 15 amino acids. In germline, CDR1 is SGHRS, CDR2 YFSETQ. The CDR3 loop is CASSAGTVAAGELFF. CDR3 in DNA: TGCGCCAGCAGCGCCGGGACCGTTGCAGCCGGGGAGCTGTTTTTT. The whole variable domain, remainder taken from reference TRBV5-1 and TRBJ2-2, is KAGVTQTPRYLIKTRGQQVTLSCSPISGHRSVSWYQQTPGQGLQFLFEYFSETQRNKGNFPGRFSGRQFSNSRSEMNVSTLELGDSALYLCASSAGTVAAGELFFGEGSRLTVL.

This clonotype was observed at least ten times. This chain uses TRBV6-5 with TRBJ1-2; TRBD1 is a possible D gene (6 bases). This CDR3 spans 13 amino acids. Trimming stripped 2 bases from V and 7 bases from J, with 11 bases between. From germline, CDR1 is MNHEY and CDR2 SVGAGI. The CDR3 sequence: CASSYTGLGGYTF. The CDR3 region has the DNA TGTGCCAGCAGTTACACAGGGTTAGGTGGCTACACCTTC.

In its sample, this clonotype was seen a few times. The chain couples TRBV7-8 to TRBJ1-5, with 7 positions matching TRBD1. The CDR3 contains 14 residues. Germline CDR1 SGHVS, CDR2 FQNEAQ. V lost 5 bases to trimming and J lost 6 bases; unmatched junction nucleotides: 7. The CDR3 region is CASSDRDRFQPQHF. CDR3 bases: TGTGCCAGCAGCGACCGGGACAGATTTCAGCCCCAGCATTTT. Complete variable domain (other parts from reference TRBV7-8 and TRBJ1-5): GAGVSQSPRYKVAKRGQDVALRCDPISGHVSLFWYQQALGQGPEFLTYFQNEAQLDKSGLPSDRFFAERPEGSVSTLKIQRTQQEDSAVYLCASSDRDRFQPQHFGDGTRLSIL.

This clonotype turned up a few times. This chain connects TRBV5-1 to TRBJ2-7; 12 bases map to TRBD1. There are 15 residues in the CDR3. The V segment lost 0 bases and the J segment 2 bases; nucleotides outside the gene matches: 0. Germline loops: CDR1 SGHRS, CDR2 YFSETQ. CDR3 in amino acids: CASSLGDRGPYEQYF. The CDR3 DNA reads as TGCGCCAGCAGCTTGGGGGACAGGGGGCCCTACGAGCAGTACTTC.

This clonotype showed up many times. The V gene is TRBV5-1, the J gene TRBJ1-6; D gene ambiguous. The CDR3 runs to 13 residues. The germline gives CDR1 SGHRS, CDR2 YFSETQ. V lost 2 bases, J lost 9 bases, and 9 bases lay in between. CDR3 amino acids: CASSLDMTSPLHF. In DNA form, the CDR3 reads TGCGCCAGCAGCTTAGACATGACTTCACCCCTCCACTTT.

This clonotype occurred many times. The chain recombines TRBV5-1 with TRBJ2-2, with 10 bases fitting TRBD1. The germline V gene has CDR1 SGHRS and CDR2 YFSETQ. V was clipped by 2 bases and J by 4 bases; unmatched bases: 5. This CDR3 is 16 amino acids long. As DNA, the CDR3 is TGCGCCAGCAGCTTTGGACAGGGGGTGATCACCGGGGAGCTGTTTTTT. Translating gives CASSFGQGVITGELFF. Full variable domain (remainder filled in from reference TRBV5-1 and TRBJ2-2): KAGVTQTPRYLIKTRGQQVTLSCSPISGHRSVSWYQQTPGQGLQFLFEYFSETQRNKGNFPGRFSGRQFSNSRSEMNVSTLELGDSALYLCASSFGQGVITGELFFGEGSRLTVL.

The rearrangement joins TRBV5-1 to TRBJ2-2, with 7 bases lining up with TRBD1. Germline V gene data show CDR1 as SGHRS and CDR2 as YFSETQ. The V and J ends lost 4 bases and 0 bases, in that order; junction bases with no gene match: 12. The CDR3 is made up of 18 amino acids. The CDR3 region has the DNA TGCGCCAGCAGCCCGAGGTTTAGGGGGCGACCGAACACCGGGGAGCTGTTTTTT. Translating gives CASSPRFRGRPNTGELFF.

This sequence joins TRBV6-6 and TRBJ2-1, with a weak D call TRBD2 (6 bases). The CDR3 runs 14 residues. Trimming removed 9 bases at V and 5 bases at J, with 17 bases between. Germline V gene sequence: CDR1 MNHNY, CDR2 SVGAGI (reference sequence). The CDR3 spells CAREWAGPNNEQFF. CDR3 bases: TGTGCCAGGGAGTGGGCGGGACCAAACAATGAGCAGTTCTTC.